The 18 T cell receptor beta chains reported below all come from one sample, sequenced in a study of blood T cell repertoires in COVID-19. Using immunoSEQ multiplex PCR, the repertoire was profiled, and TCRdb retains in-frame clones only, with some absent. In the table there are 190,000 or so clones, around four fifths of which are singletons. Sequencing was performed on peripheral blood. The receptors here all came from a human donor with acute or convalescent COVID-19. The donor label of this sample is uncertain.

The chain employs TRBV29-1 and TRBJ2-7; 8 nucleotides match TRBD1. J gave up 5 bases and V 7 bases, and 13 bases lay outside the gene matches. Germline V lookup: CDR1 SQVTM, CDR2 ANQGSEA. This CDR3 region has 14 residues. The CDR3 sequence is CSASKGTGTHEQYF. CDR3 nucleotides: TGCAGCGCGAGTAAGGGGACAGGCACCCACGAGCAGTACTTC.

This chain joins TRBV5-4 and TRBJ2-2; 7 nucleotides align to TRBD2. The germline CDR1 and CDR2 sequences are SGHNT and YYREEE (reference sequence). V dropped 4 bases and J dropped 8; count of bases not matched to a gene: 11. The CDR3 length is 15 residues. The CDR3: CASSLFNQREGELFF. The CDR3, as DNA: TGTGCCAGCAGCCTGTTCAACCAGCGGGAAGGGGAGCTGTTTTTT.

This chain joins TRBV2 and TRBJ2-5, with 12 bases lining up with TRBD2. The CDR3 runs 17 residues. The germline V gene encodes CDR1 SNHLY and CDR2 FYNNEI. V shed 8 bases and J 6 bases; nucleotides not matched to a gene: 16. The CDR3 protein is CASLLPGLAGGGQTQYF. The CDR3, as DNA: TGTGCCAGCTTACTTCCGGGACTAGCGGGTGGAGGACAGACCCAGTACTTC.

The V gene is TRBV7-9, the J gene TRBJ1-2; 7 nucleotides match TRBD1. V lost 4 bases and J lost 4; bases outside the gene matches: 3. The germline V gene encodes CDR1 SEHNR and CDR2 FQNEAQ (reference sequence). There are 13 residues in the CDR3. Written as DNA, the CDR3 is TGTGCCAGCAGCTCAAGGGACAGCTATGGCTACACCTTC. This gives the protein CASSSRDSYGYTF.

V usage is TRBV9 and J usage is TRBJ2-2, with D maybe TRBD1 (5 bases). This CDR3 contains 14 residues. V dropped 0 bases and J dropped 6 bases, with 9 bases sitting between them. CDR1 and CDR2 (germline): SGDLS, YYNGEE. CDR3 residues: CASSVGTPPGELFF. CDR3 DNA sequence: TGTGCCAGCAGCGTAGGGACACCCCCCGGGGAGCTGTTTTTT. The entire variable domain, with the rest obtained from reference TRBV9 and TRBJ2-2, is as follows: DSGVTQTPKHLITATGQRVTLRCSPRSGDLSVYWYQQSLDQGLQFLIQYYNGEERAKGNILERFSAQQFPDLHSELNLSSLELGDSALYFCASSVGTPPGELFFGEGSRLTVL.

This clone came up once. The chain couples TRBV30 to TRBJ1-2, with unresolved D. Per germline, CDR1 GTSNPN and CDR2 SVGIG (reference sequence). With 0 bases removed from V and 7 bases from J, the gap between germline ends came to 9 bases. This CDR3 has 12 amino acids. DNA of the CDR3: TGTGCCTGGAGTGTCGGGAGGGCTGGCTACACCTTC. This translates into CAWSVGRAGYTF.

The J gene is TRBJ1-3, the V gene TRBV5-6; the match to TRBD1 covers 10 bases. The germline V gene has CDR1 SGHDT and CDR2 YYEEEE. CDR3 size: 15 residues. The J segment lost 2 bases and the V segment lost 4 bases, leaving 3 bases of the junction unmatched. The CDR3 region is CASSHGTGAGNTIYF. The CDR3 coding sequence is TGTGCCAGCAGCCACGGGACAGGGGCTGGAAACACCATATATTTT.

The chain links TRBV12-2 to TRBJ2-7; the tabulated D call, TRBD1, remains unverified against the DNA. TRBV12-2 is an annotated pseudogene. This CDR3 contains 16 residues. The CDR3 spells CASRLGAGRGDYEQYF. The CDR3 DNA reads as TGTGCAAGTCGCTTAGGGGCGGGCAGGGGAGATTACGAGCAGTACTTC.

The chain joins TRBV5-4 to TRBJ2-7; 9 nucleotides agree with TRBD2. Germline assignment: CDR1 SGHNT and CDR2 YYREEE (reference sequence). With 2 bases clipped from V and 3 bases from J, the junction kept 3 bases outside the gene matches. CDR3 length: 14 residues. CDR3 DNA sequence: TGTGCCAGCAGCTTTGGTAGCGGGAGCTACGAGCAGTACTTC. Protein product: CASSFGSGSYEQYF.

The chain combines TRBV7-8 with TRBJ1-2; D perhaps matches TRBD1 (6 bases). V was clipped by 6 bases and J by 4 bases, with 15 bases between them. Germline V gene sequence: CDR1 SGHVS, CDR2 FQNEAQ. The CDR3 covers 14 residues. The CDR3 spells CASSSDQGFYGYTF. DNA for the CDR3: TGTGCCAGCAGTTCTGACCAGGGGTTCTATGGCTACACCTTC.

V and J are TRBV6-4 and TRBJ1-2; D possibly corresponds to TRBD1 (5 bases). Germline V gene sequence: CDR1 MRHNA, CDR2 SNTAGT. With 0 bases removed from V and 4 bases from J, the gap between germline ends came to 6 bases. The CDR3 loop spans 13 amino acids. The CDR3 DNA reads as TGTGCCAGCAGTGACTCGGGGGGCTATGGCTACACCTTC. Translated, it gives CASSDSGGYGYTF.

The rearrangement uses TRBV19 and TRBJ2-3, with 11 bases matching TRBD2. Germline trimming cut 5 bases from V and 3 bases from J; bases unmatched to any gene: 4. The germline gives CDR1 LNHDA, CDR2 SQIVND (reference sequence). The CDR3 has 15 residues. The CDR3 spells CASSSWTSGTDTQYF. In DNA, the CDR3 is TGTGCCAGTAGTTCATGGACTAGCGGGACAGATACGCAGTATTTT.

The rearrangement uses TRBV7-9 and TRBJ2-6; D perhaps matches TRBD2 (5 bases). The germline CDR1 and CDR2 sequences are SEHNR and FQNEAQ (reference sequence). V lost 1 base and J 4 bases, leaving 14 bases between the germline ends. The CDR3 spans 17 residues. CDR3 coding DNA: TGTGCCAGCAGCTTAGGAGGGAGTGGGGTCGGGGCCAACGTCCTGACTTTC. It yields the protein CASSLGGSGVGANVLTF.

The J gene is TRBJ2-1, the V gene TRBV23-1, with unresolved D. TRBV23-1 is an ORF; its function is uncertain. This CDR3 region has 18 residues. The ends were cut back, 7 bases at V and 2 bases at J, with 24 bases in the middle. The CDR3, as DNA: TGCGCCAGCATTCCCCACAGTCTCGAGCCCCTAACCTACAATGAGCAGTTCTTC. Its translation is CASIPHSLEPLTYNEQFF.

A single count supports this clone. The chain employs TRBV18 and TRBJ1-1, with D maybe TRBD1 (6 bases). Trimming removed 4 bases at V and 1 base at J, with 16 bases between. Germline CDR1 and CDR2: KGHSH and LQKENI. This CDR3 spans 16 amino acids. The CDR3 region is CASSLSTGQGNTEAFF. CDR3 DNA: TGTGCCAGCTCACTATCGACAGGCCAAGGGAACACTGAAGCTTTCTTT.

V is TRBV6-2 or TRBV6-3 and J is TRBJ1-2; 7 positions agree with TRBD1. CDR1 is MNHEY and CDR2 is SVGEGT in the germline V gene. J lost 8 bases, V lost 5 bases, and 14 bases had no gene match. This CDR3 is built from 15 residues. DNA for the CDR3: TGTGCCAGCAGTGACAGGGAGGACCCCGCCTTGGGCTACACCTTC. Translation: CASSDREDPALGYTF.

The chain joins TRBV5-4 to TRBJ2-5; maybe TRBD1 (6 bases). Germline V lookup: CDR1 SGHNT, CDR2 YYREEE (reference sequence). V gave up 2 bases and J gave up 4 bases, with 9 bases separating them. The CDR3 extends over 13 amino acids. CDR3 bases: TGTGCCAGCAGCTTTAAAGGGGGAGAGACCCAGTACTTC. This gives the protein CASSFKGGETQYF.

This clone was observed once. The genes are TRBV28 and TRBJ1-4, with a weak D call TRBD1 (6 bases). The CDR3 covers 14 residues. Trimming left V 6 bases short and J 6 bases short, with 14 bases between. The V gene's germline CDR1 is MDHEN and CDR2 SYDVKM. The CDR3 loop reads CASRQGGAYEKLFF. The CDR3 bases are TGTGCCAGCAGGCAAGGGGGGGCGTATGAAAAACTGTTTTTT.